This T cell receptor (beta chain) was found in a study of blood T cell repertoires in COVID-19. From germline, CDR1 is MNHEY and CDR2 SVGEGT. The CDR3 has 13 residues. The V end lost 3 bases, the J end lost 2 bases, and 7 bases lay between the germline ends. As handled by the study authors: Nucleated cell number was recorded as an estimate derived from reference gene primer amplification. Data came from immunoSEQ multiplex PCR; TCRdb stores just in-frame clones and leaves some out. That table gives V, J and clone size, and the DNA gave D and trimming. The table records tens of thousands of clones, 70% to 90% of them present only once.

This sequence joins TRBV6-2 or TRBV6-3 and TRBJ2-5; D unresolved. Input material: peripheral blood. This receptor was identified in a human donor with active COVID-19. The donor label of this sample is uncertain. CDR3 amino acids: CASSYGEQETQYF. The DNA of the CDR3 is TGTGCCAGCAGTTATGGAGAGCAAGAGACCCAGTACTTC.